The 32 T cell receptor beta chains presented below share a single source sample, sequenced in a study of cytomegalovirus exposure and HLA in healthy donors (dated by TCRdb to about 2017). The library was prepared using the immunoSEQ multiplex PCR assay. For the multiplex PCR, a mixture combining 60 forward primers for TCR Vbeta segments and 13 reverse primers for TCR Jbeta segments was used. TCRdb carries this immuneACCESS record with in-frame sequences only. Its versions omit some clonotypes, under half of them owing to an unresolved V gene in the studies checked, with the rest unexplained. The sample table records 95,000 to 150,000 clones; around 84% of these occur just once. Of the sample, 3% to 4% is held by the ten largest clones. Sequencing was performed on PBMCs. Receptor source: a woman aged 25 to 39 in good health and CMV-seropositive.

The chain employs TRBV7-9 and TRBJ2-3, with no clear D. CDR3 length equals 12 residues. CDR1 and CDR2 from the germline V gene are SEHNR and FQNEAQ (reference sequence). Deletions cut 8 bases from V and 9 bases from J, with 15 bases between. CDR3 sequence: CASQRLGETQYF. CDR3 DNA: TGTGCCAGCCAAAGGTTAGGAGAGACGCAGTATTTT.

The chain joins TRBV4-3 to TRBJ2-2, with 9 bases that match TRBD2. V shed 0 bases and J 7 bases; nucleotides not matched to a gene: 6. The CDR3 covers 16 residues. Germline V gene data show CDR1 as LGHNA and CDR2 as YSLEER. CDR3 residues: CASSQELRGGGGELFF. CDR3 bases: TGCGCCAGCAGCCAAGAATTGCGGGGGGGCGGCGGGGAGCTGTTTTTT.

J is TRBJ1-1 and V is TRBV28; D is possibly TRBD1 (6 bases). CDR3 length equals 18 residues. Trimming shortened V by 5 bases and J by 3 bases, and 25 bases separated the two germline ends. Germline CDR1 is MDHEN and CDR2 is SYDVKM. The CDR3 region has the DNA TGTGCCAGCAGTCCGCGAGGGGGGGGCCGGTTGTGGGACACTGAAGCTTTCTTT. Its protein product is CASSPRGGGRLWDTEAFF.

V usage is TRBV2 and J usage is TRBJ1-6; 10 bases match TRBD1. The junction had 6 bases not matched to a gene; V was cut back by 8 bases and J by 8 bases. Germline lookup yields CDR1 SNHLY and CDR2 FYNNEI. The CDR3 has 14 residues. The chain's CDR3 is CASRGQGLDSPLHF. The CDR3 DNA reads TGTGCCAGCCGGGGACAGGGGCTGGATTCACCCCTCCACTTT.

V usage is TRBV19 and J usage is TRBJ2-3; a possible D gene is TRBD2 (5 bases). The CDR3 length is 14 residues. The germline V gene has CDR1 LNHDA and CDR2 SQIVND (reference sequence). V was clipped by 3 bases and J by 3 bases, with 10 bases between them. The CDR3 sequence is CASSIQRFTDTQYF. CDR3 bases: TGTGCCAGTAGTATCCAGCGGTTTACAGATACGCAGTATTTT.

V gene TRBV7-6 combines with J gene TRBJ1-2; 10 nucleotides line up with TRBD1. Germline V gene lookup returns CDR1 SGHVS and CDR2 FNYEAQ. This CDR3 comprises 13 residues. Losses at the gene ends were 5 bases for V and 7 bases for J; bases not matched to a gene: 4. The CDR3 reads CASSTGQGPGYTF. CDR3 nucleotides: TGTGCCAGCAGCACGGGACAGGGGCCTGGCTACACCTTC.

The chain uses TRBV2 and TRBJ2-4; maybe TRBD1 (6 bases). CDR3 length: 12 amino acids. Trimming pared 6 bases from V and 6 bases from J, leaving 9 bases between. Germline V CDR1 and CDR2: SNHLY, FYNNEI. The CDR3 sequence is CASSPDRNIQYF. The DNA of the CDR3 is TGTGCCAGCAGCCCGGACAGAAACATTCAGTACTTC.

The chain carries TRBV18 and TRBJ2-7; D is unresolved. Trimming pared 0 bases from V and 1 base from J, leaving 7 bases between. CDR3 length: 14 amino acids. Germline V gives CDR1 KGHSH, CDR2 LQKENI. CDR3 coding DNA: TGTGCCAGCTCACCACCGAGCCTGTCCTACGAGCAGTACTTC. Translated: CASSPPSLSYEQYF.

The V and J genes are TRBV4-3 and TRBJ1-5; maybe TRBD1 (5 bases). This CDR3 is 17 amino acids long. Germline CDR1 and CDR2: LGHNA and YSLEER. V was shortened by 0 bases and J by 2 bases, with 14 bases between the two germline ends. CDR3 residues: CASSQDRLGAGNQPQHF. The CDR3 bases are TGCGCCAGCAGCCAAGATAGGTTAGGGGCCGGCAATCAGCCCCAGCATTTT.

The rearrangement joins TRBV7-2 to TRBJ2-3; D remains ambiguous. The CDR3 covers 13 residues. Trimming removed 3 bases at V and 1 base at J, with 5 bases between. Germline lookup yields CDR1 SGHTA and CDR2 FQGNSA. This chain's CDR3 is CASSFVGTDTQYF. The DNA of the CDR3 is TGTGCCAGCAGCTTCGTTGGCACAGATACGCAGTATTTT.

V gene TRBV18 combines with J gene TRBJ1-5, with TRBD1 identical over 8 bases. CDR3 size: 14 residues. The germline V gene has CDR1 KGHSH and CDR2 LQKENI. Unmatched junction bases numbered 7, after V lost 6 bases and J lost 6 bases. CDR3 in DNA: TGTGCCAGCTCGCGGACAGGGAAGGCTCAGCCCCAGCATTTT. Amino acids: CASSRTGKAQPQHF.

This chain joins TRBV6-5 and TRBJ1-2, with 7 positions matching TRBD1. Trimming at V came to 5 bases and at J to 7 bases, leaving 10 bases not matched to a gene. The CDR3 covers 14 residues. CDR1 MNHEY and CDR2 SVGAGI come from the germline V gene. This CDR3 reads CASSQQGNVGGYTF. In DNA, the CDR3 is TGTGCCAGCAGTCAACAGGGGAATGTCGGTGGCTACACCTTC.

CDR3 nucleotide sequence: TGTGCCAGCAGTTTAGCACAGGGGGCCTATCAGCCCCAGCATTTT. Protein product: CASSLAQGAYQPQHF. The V call is TRBV28, the J call TRBJ1-5, with 9 positions matching TRBD1. The V gene end was trimmed by 2 bases and the J gene end by 5 bases; junction bases not matched to a gene: 4. The CDR3 runs to 15 residues. Germline V gene sequence: CDR1 MDHEN, CDR2 SYDVKM. The full variable domain, its missing parts supplied by reference TRBV28 and TRBJ1-5, is DVKVTQSSRYLVKRTGEKVFLECVQDMDHENMFWYRQDPGLGLRLIYFSYDVKMKEKGDIPEGYSVSREKKERFSLILESASTNQTSMYLCASSLAQGAYQPQHFGDGTRLSIL.

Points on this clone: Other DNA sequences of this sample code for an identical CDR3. The CDR3 is CASSVGTVNTEAFF. CDR3 DNA: TGTGCCAGCAGCGTCGGGACAGTGAACACTGAAGCTTTCTTT. V gene TRBV9 combines with J gene TRBJ1-1, with 7 bases aligning to TRBD1. V was pared by 2 bases and J by 0 bases, with 1 base of the junction left unmatched. Germline-derived CDR1 and CDR2 are SGDLS and YYNGEE. This CDR3 is 14 amino acids long.

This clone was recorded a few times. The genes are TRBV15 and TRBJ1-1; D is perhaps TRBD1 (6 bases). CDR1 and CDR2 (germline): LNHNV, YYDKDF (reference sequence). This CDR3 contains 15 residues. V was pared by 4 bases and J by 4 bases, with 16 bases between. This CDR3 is CATSKTTGMTTEAFF. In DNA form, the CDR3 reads TGTGCCACCAGCAAAACAACAGGGATGACCACTGAAGCTTTCTTT.

The CDR3 region has the DNA TGTGCCAGCTCACGAGGACAGGGTTACTATGGCTACACCTTC. As protein: CASSRGQGYYGYTF. The gene calls are TRBV18 and TRBJ1-2; 8 bases are shared with TRBD1. Germline V lookup: CDR1 KGHSH, CDR2 LQKENI. With V trimmed by 4 bases and J by 3 bases, 4 bases remained unmatched. The CDR3 runs 14 residues.

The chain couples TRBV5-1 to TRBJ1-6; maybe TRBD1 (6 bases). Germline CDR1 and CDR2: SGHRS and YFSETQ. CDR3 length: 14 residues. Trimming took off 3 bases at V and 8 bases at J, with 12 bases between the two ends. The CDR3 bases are TGCGCCAGCAGCTCCAGGGGCCAGGATTCACCCCTCCACTTT. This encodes CASSSRGQDSPLHF.

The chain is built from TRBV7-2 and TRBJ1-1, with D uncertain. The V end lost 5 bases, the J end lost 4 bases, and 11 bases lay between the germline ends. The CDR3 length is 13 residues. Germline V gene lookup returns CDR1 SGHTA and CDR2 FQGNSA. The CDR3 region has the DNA TGTGCCAGCAGCACCGGCGGGAGCACTGAAGCTTTCTTT. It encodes CASSTGGSTEAFF.

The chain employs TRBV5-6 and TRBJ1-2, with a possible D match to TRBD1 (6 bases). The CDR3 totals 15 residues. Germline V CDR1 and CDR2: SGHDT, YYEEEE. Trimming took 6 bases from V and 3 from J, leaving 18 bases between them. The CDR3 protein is CASTPGGRGDYGYTF. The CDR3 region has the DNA TGTGCCAGCACCCCTGGGGGCAGGGGTGACTATGGCTACACCTTC.

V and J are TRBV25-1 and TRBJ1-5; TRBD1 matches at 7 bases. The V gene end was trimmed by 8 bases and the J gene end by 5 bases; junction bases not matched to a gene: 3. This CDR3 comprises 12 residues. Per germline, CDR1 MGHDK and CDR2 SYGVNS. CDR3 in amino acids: CASRQGDQPQHF. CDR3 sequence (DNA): TGTGCCAGCCGTCAGGGGGATCAGCCCCAGCATTTT.

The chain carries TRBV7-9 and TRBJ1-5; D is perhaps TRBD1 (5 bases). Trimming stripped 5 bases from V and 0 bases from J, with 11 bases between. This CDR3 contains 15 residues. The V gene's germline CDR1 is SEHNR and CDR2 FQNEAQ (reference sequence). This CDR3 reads CASSQGEYSNQPQHF. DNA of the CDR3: TGTGCCAGCAGCCAAGGGGAATATAGCAATCAGCCCCAGCATTTT.

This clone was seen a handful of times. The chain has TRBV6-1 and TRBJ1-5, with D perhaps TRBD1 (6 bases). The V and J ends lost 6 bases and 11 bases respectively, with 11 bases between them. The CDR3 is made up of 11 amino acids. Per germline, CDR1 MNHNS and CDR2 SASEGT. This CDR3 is CASSGWDTQHF. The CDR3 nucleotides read TGTGCCAGCAGCGGTTGGGACACCCAGCATTTT.

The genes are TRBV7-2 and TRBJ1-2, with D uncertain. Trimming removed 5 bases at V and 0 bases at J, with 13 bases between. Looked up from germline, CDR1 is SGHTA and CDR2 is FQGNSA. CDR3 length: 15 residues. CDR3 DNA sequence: TGTGCCAGCAGCCAAACCCGAGCCCCTAACTATGGCTACACCTTC. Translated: CASSQTRAPNYGYTF.

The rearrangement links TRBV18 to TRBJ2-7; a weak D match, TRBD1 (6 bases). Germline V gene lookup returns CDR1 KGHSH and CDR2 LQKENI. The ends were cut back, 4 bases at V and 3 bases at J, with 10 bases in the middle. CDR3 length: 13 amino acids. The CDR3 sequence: CASSLDRRYEQYF. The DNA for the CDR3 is TGTGCCAGCTCACTTGACAGGCGCTACGAGCAGTACTTC.

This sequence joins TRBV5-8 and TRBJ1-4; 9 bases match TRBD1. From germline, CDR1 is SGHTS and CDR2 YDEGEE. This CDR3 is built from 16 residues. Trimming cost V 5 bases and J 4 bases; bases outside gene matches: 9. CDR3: CASRQPGTGHNEKLFF. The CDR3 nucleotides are TGTGCCAGCAGACAACCCGGGACAGGGCATAATGAAAAACTGTTTTTT.

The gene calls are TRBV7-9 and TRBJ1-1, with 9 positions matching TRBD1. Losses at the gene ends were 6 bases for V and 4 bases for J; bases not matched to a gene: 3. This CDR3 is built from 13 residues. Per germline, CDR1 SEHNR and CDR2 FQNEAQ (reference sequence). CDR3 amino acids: CASRPTGGTEAFF. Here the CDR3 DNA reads TGTGCCAGCAGACCGACAGGGGGCACTGAAGCTTTCTTT.

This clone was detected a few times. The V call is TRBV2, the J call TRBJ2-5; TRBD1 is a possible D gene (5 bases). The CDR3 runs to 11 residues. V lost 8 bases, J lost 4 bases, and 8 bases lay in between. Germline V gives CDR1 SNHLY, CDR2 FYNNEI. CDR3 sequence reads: CASQGVETQYF. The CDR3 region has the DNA TGTGCCAGCCAAGGGGTAGAGACCCAGTACTTC.

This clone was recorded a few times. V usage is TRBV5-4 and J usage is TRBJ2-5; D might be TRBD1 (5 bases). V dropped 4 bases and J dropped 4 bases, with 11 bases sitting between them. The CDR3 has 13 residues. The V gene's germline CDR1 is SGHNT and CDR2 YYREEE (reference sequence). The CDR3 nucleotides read TGTGCCAGCAGCAGAACAGGTCGAGAGACCCAGTACTTC. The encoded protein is CASSRTGRETQYF.

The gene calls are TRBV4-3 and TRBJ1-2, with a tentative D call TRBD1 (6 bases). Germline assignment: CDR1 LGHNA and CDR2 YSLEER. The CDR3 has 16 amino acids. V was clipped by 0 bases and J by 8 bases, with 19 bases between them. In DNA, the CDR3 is TGCGCCAGCAGCCAAGATCATCAGAGGGGGACGCGAGGCTACACCTTC. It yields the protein CASSQDHQRGTRGYTF.

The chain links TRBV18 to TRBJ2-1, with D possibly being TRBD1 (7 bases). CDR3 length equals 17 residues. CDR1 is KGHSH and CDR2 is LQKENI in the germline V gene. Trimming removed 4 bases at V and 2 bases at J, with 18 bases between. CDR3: CASSLITGRGAYNEQFF. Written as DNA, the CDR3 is TGTGCCAGCTCACTCATTACGGGCAGGGGGGCCTACAATGAGCAGTTCTTC.

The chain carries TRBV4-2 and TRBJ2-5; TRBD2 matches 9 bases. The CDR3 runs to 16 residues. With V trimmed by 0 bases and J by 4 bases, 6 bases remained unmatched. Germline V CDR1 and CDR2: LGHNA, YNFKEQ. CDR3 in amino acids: CASSQEAPAGGETQYF. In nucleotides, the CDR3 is TGTGCCAGCAGCCAAGAGGCGCCAGCGGGGGGAGAGACCCAGTACTTC.

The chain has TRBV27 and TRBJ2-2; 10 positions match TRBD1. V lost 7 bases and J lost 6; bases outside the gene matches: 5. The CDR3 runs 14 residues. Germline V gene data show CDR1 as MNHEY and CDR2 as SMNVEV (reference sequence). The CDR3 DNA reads TGTGCCAGCAAATCGGGACAGGGGTCCGGGGAGCTGTTTTTT. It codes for CASKSGQGSGELFF.